Below are 22 T cell receptor beta chains sequenced from a single sample in a study of cytomegalovirus exposure and HLA in healthy donors. A multiplex PCR was run with 60 Vbeta primers and 13 Jbeta primers. Profiled with immunoSEQ multiplex PCR; TCRdb holds only in-frame clones, not every one. The sample yields about 140,000 clones, 60% to 80% seen once. Sample: PBMCs. These receptors were taken from a man aged 25-40 years in good health and CMV-seronegative.

This clone turned up a few times. V usage is TRBV18 and J usage is TRBJ2-1; 8 bases are a match to TRBD2. V trimming: 5 bases; J trimming: 3 bases; junction bases outside the gene matches: 9. This CDR3 is 16 amino acids long. Germline values: CDR1 KGHSH, CDR2 LQKENI. The CDR3 DNA reads as TGTGCCAGCTCAGATCTAGCGGGCGTGTTCTACAATGAGCAGTTCTTC. Protein: CASSDLAGVFYNEQFF.

This clone was counted once. This sequence joins TRBV18 and TRBJ2-3; possible D gene TRBD1, 5 bases. V was trimmed by 2 bases and J by 2 bases, leaving 11 bases between them. The germline V gene has CDR1 KGHSH and CDR2 LQKENI. The CDR3 is made up of 15 amino acids. Written as DNA, the CDR3 is TGTGCCAGCTCACCAGGGGCACCATCCACAGATACGCAGTATTTT. Its translation: CASSPGAPSTDTQYF.

The gene calls are TRBV7-2 and TRBJ2-1, with 7 bases lining up with TRBD1. V lost 2 bases to trimming and J lost 8 bases; unmatched junction nucleotides: 3. The CDR3 covers 13 residues. Germline assignment: CDR1 SGHTA and CDR2 FQGNSA. The CDR3 region has the DNA TGTGCCAGCAGCTTAAACAGGGGAGATGAGCAGTTCTTC. Its translation: CASSLNRGDEQFF.

The chain joins TRBV7-2 to TRBJ2-3, with D unresolved. The V and J ends lost 5 bases and 4 bases respectively, with 7 bases between them. The CDR3 contains 12 residues. CDR1 and CDR2 (germline): SGHTA, FQGNSA. The CDR3 nucleotides read TGTGCCAGCAGCCTACTGGCAGATACGCAGTATTTT. Protein product: CASSLLADTQYF. Filled out from reference TRBV7-2 and TRBJ2-3, the complete variable domain reads GAGVSQSPSNKVTEKGKDVELRCDPISGHTALYWYRQSLGQGLEFLIYFQGNSAPDKSGLPSDRFSAERTGGSVSTLTIQRTQQEDSAVYLCASSLLADTQYFGPGTRLTVL.

The chain uses TRBV6-5 and TRBJ2-2, with a weak D call TRBD2 (5 bases). Germline values: CDR1 MNHEY, CDR2 SVGAGI. V was clipped by 7 bases and J by 5 bases, with 11 bases between them. The length of the CDR3 is 13 residues. The CDR3, as DNA: TGTGCCAGCACCAAGGAGGTAACCGGGGAGCTGTTTTTT. Protein sequence: CASTKEVTGELFF.

The genes are TRBV19 and TRBJ2-1; maybe TRBD2 (5 bases). From germline, CDR1 is LNHDA and CDR2 SQIVND (reference sequence). CDR3 length: 13 residues. The V end lost 6 bases, the J end lost 9 bases, and 15 bases lay between the germline ends. The CDR3, as DNA: TGTGCCAGTAGGTCGAGCCTTGGGAGTGAGCAGTTCTTC. It encodes CASRSSLGSEQFF.

This sequence joins TRBV7-2 and TRBJ1-1; D unclear. Deletions cut 4 bases from V and 3 bases from J, with 18 bases between. The CDR3 is made up of 16 amino acids. Germline CDR1 and CDR2: SGHTA and FQGNSA. The DNA of the CDR3 is TGTGCCAGCAGCTCCCTAAGAGCTCGACGGGACACTGAAGCTTTCTTT. Translating it yields CASSSLRARRDTEAFF.

The V gene is TRBV28, the J gene TRBJ2-2, with D unresolved. The germline gives CDR1 MDHEN, CDR2 SYDVKM. The V and J ends lost 8 bases and 2 bases respectively, with 9 bases between them. This CDR3 spans 13 amino acids. CDR3 in DNA: TGTGCCAGCGACGGGTTCAACACCGGGGAGCTGTTTTTT. Translation gives CASDGFNTGELFF.

This chain connects TRBV28 to TRBJ2-4; 8 bases map to TRBD2. Germline assignment: CDR1 MDHEN and CDR2 SYDVKM. Trimming at V came to 9 bases and at J to 2 bases, leaving 6 bases not matched to a gene. The CDR3 spans 14 residues. The CDR3 protein is CASARSGTKNIQYF. For the CDR3, the DNA is TGTGCCAGTGCCCGTAGCGGGACCAAAAACATTCAGTACTTC. Supplemented by reference TRBV28 and TRBJ2-4, the full variable domain reads DVKVTQSSRYLVKRTGEKVFLECVQDMDHENMFWYRQDPGLGLRLIYFSYDVKMKEKGDIPEGYSVSREKKERFSLILESASTNQTSMYLCASARSGTKNIQYFGAGTRLSVL.

The rearrangement uses TRBV7-2 and TRBJ2-1, with 7 bases lining up with TRBD2. This CDR3 is 15 amino acids long. CDR1 is SGHTA and CDR2 is FQGNSA in the germline V gene. V was pared by 0 bases and J by 6 bases, with 5 bases of the junction left unmatched. CDR3 in amino acids: CASSLAGTIFNEQFF. CDR3 nucleotides: TGTGCCAGCAGCTTAGCCGGGACTATCTTCAATGAGCAGTTCTTC.

V usage is TRBV30 and J usage is TRBJ2-3, with D tentatively TRBD2 (5 bases). V was trimmed by 7 bases and J by 1 base, leaving 12 bases between them. The CDR3 sequence is 13 residues long. CDR1 is GTSNPN, CDR2 SVGIG, per germline (reference sequence). The CDR3, as DNA: TGTGCCTCCCGGGGTTTGGGCACAGATACGCAGTATTTT. This codes for CASRGLGTDTQYF.

V is TRBV19 and J is TRBJ2-5; D gene ambiguous. Germline loops: CDR1 LNHDA, CDR2 SQIVND (reference sequence). The CDR3 runs to 15 residues. Trimming left V 0 bases short and J 4 bases short, with 12 bases between. The CDR3 spells CASSIDSGHGETQYF. The DNA for the CDR3 is TGTGCCAGTAGTATAGATAGTGGGCATGGAGAGACCCAGTACTTC.

The J gene is TRBJ1-5, the V gene TRBV5-5; D is uncertain. The CDR3 is 16 residues long. V was clipped by 4 bases and J by 0 bases, with 14 bases between them. Germline loops: CDR1 SGHKS, CDR2 YYEKEE (reference sequence). The CDR3 DNA sequence: TGTGCCAGCAGCCTTCGGGGAGTGATTAGCAATCAGCCCCAGCATTTT. Translating gives CASSLRGVISNQPQHF.

This clone was observed once. The rearrangement joins TRBV29-1 to TRBJ1-3; 9 bases are shared with TRBD1. The CDR3 runs to 16 residues. J lost 1 base, V lost 6 bases, and 10 bases had no gene match. Germline loops: CDR1 SQVTM, CDR2 ANQGSEA. The CDR3 protein is CSVLGGQGHSGNTIYF. Here the CDR3 DNA reads TGCAGCGTCCTTGGGGGACAGGGCCATTCTGGAAACACCATATATTTT. Looking up the rest from reference TRBV29-1 and TRBJ1-3 gives the full variable domain: SAVISQKPSRDICQRGTSLTIQCQVDSQVTMMFWYRQQPGQSLTLIATANQGSEATYESGFVIDKFPISRPNLTFSTLTVSNMSPEDSSIYLCSVLGGQGHSGNTIYFGEGSWLTVV.

The chain joins TRBV4-3 to TRBJ1-2; D unresolved. Germline V gene data show CDR1 as LGHNA and CDR2 as YSLEER. The CDR3 has 15 residues. V gave up 0 bases and J gave up 0 bases, with 8 bases separating them. CDR3 in amino acids: CASSQDPTANYGYTF. The CDR3 DNA reads TGCGCCAGCAGCCAAGATCCGACTGCTAACTATGGCTACACCTTC.

The gene calls are TRBV18 and TRBJ2-3, with D perhaps TRBD1 (5 bases). The CDR3 is 14 amino acids. The V and J ends lost 5 bases and 2 bases respectively, with 11 bases between them. Germline loops: CDR1 KGHSH, CDR2 LQKENI. The CDR3 nucleotides read TGTGCCAGCTCAACACAGGAGATCACAGATACGCAGTATTTT. Its protein product is CASSTQEITDTQYF.

The chain carries TRBV30 and TRBJ1-1, with a possible D match to TRBD1 (6 bases). CDR1 is GTSNPN, CDR2 SVGIG, per germline (reference sequence). This CDR3 has 13 residues. V gave up 5 bases and J gave up 4 bases, with 14 bases separating them. In DNA form, the CDR3 reads TGTGCCTGGGTGGGAGGGGGGATCACTGAAGCTTTCTTT. Translated: CAWVGGGITEAFF. The variable domain in full, with the rest retrieved from reference TRBV30 and TRBJ1-1, is SQTIHQWPATLVQPVGSPLSLECTVEGTSNPNLYWYRQAAGRGLQLLFYSVGIGQISSEVPQNLSASRPQDRQFILSSKKLLLSDSGFYLCAWVGGGITEAFFGQGTRLTVV.

V and J are TRBV7-9 and TRBJ2-6; D uncertain. Trimming cost V 5 bases and J 0 bases, with 8 bases left between them. There are 15 residues in the CDR3. Germline-derived CDR1 and CDR2 are SEHNR and FQNEAQ (reference sequence). The CDR3 bases are TGTGCCAGCAGCCTATATAACTCTGGGGCCAACGTCCTGACTTTC. Its protein product is CASSLYNSGANVLTF.

Only one count was recorded for this clone. The chain couples TRBV28 to TRBJ1-1; D not certain. V lost 9 bases and J lost 0, with 8 bases in between. The CDR3 has 12 amino acids. In germline, CDR1 is MDHEN, CDR2 SYDVKM. This chain's CDR3 is CASAGMNTEAFF. Here the CDR3 DNA reads TGTGCCAGTGCCGGGATGAACACTGAAGCTTTCTTT. Complete variable domain (other parts from reference TRBV28 and TRBJ1-1): DVKVTQSSRYLVKRTGEKVFLECVQDMDHENMFWYRQDPGLGLRLIYFSYDVKMKEKGDIPEGYSVSREKKERFSLILESASTNQTSMYLCASAGMNTEAFFGQGTRLTVV.

V gene TRBV5-1 combines with J gene TRBJ2-1; D possibly corresponds to TRBD1 (6 bases). The V end lost 0 bases, the J end lost 6 bases, and 10 bases lay between the germline ends. The CDR3 is 14 residues long. Germline values: CDR1 SGHRS, CDR2 YFSETQ. The CDR3 DNA reads as TGCGCCAGCAGCTTGGGGCCAGGGGCCAATGAGCAGTTCTTC. As protein: CASSLGPGANEQFF.

The chain is built from TRBV7-2 and TRBJ2-7; D gene ambiguous. V gave up 4 bases and J gave up 2 bases, with 18 bases separating them. CDR3 length equals 16 residues. In germline, CDR1 is SGHTA, CDR2 FQGNSA. CDR3 nucleotides: TGTGCCAGCAGCTCGCCAGGCAGCCCCCGTACCTACGAGCAGTACTTC. Its translation is CASSSPGSPRTYEQYF.

This chain uses TRBV18 with TRBJ2-2; the D is unclear. The CDR3 has 14 residues. Germline values: CDR1 KGHSH, CDR2 LQKENI. V gave up 2 bases and J gave up 5 bases, with 9 bases separating them. The CDR3 coding sequence is TGTGCCAGCTCACCATTAAGCGCGACCGGGGAGCTGTTTTTT. This translates into CASSPLSATGELFF.